This TCR beta chain appears in the sequencing data of a study of blood T cell repertoires in COVID-19. Turning to the study itself: From the United States, Italy and Spain came samples of acute and convalescent COVID-19.

This clone has a single count. Profiling relied on immunoSEQ multiplex PCR, and the TCRdb table lists in-frame clones only, not all of them. Here the sample spans about 370,000 clones, roughly 90% being singletons. Germline V CDR1 and CDR2: SGHKS, YYEKEE (reference sequence). Trimming cost V 4 bases and J 4 bases; bases outside gene matches: 10. This CDR3 comprises 15 residues. The rearrangement uses TRBV5-5 and TRBJ1-2, with TRBD1 matching over 7 bases. Input material: peripheral blood. The clonotype originates from a woman in her thirties with COVID-19, enrolled during active disease. CDR3 DNA: TGTGCCAGCAGCCCTGGACGGACAGGCCTCTATGGCTACACCTTC. Translating gives CASSPGRTGLYGYTF. Complete variable domain (other parts from reference TRBV5-5 and TRBJ1-2): DAGVTQSPTHLIKTRGQQVTLRCSPISGHKSVSWYQQVLGQGPQFIFQYYEKEERGRGNFPDRFSARQFPNYSSELNVNALLLGDSALYLCASSPGRTGLYGYTFGSGTRLTVV.